One T cell receptor (beta chain) is described in this entry. These data are taken from a study of blood T cell repertoires in COVID-19. Study background: Acute-phase and convalescent COVID-19 samples originated in the United States, Italy and Spain.

The protocol was immunoSEQ multiplex PCR, while the TCRdb copy is restricted to in-frame clones and leaves out a portion. Of about 70,000 clones in the sample, approximately 77% were seen once. V dropped 7 bases and J dropped 5; count of bases not matched to a gene: 5. The CDR3 consists of 13 residues. Germline V gene lookup returns CDR1 MNHNY and CDR2 SVGAGI (reference sequence). V gene TRBV6-6 combines with J gene TRBJ2-1; 7 nucleotides agree with TRBD2. This clonotype was obtained from a woman aged 70-85 years with acute or convalescent COVID-19. Sequences were obtained from peripheral blood. Written as DNA, the CDR3 is TGTGCCAGCATACGCGGGGGAAACAATGAGCAGTTCTTC. Amino acid sequence: CASIRGGNNEQFF.